Only a few counts were recorded for the clone carrying this T cell receptor beta chain. Its antigen is unknown. These data are taken from a study of T-cell memory formation after mild COVID-19. Germline V lookup: CDR1 SGHTA, CDR2 FQGNSA. V lost 4 bases to trimming and J lost 8 bases; unmatched junction nucleotides: 6. The CDR3 length is 14 residues. General study findings and limits: Mainly CM and EM harbored the contracting CD4+ clones; mainly EMRA harbored the CD8+ ones. Pre-infection memory showed some responding clones, and this suggested that cross-reactive memory joined. Clones that shrank (day 15 to 85) were balanced CD4/CD8, whereas later expanders leaned CD4+.

TCRdb independently ran MiXCR on the 5' RACE reads; one entry per CDR3 protein. There are under 250,000 distinct CDR3 sequences in the sample; 7.5% to 10% occur only once, and roughly a fifth lies in the top ten. Sequencing input: PBMCs or a T cell subset sorted from them (not recorded which). This rearrangement joins TRBV7-2 to TRBJ2-4, with TRBD1 matching 9 bases. The clonotype comes from a man between 18 and 29 years old who had mild COVID-19 (a few samples of this study predate the infection). Cell type and time point are not known. The DNA of the CDR3 is TGTGCCAGCAGCTCTGGACAGGGGACCGACATTCAGTACTTC. Translation: CASSSGQGTDIQYF. Full variable domain (remainder filled in from reference TRBV7-2 and TRBJ2-4): GAGVSQSPSNKVTEKGKDVELRCDPISGHTALYWYRQSLGQGLEFLIYFQGNSAPDKSGLPSDRFSAERTGGSVSTLTIQRTQQEDSAVYLCASSSGQGTDIQYFGAGTRLSVL.